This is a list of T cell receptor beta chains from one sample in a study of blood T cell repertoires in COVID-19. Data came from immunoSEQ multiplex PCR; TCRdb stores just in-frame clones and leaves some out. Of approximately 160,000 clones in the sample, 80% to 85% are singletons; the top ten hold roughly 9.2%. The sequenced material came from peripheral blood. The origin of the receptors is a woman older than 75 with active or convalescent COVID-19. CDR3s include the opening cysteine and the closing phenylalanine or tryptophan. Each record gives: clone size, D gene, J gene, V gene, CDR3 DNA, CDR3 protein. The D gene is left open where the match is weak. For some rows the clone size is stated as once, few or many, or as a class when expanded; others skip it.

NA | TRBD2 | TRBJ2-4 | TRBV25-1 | TGTGCCAGCAGTGACCCGGGGGGGCCGACAAACATTCAGTACTTC | CASSDPGGPTNIQYF
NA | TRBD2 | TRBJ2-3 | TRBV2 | TGTGCCAGTTGGGGGAGGGTGGACACAGATACGCAGTATTTT | CASWGRVDTDTQYF
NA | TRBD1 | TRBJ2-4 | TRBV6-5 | TGTGCCAGCAGGCCACAGGGGAACAAAAACATTCAGTACTTC | CASRPQGNKNIQYF
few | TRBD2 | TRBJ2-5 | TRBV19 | TGTGCCAGTACCTCCCAAATAGCGGGGGGTCAGGAGACCCAGTACTTC | CASTSQIAGGQETQYF
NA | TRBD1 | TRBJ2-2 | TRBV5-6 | TGTGCCAGCAGCTATTTCGGACAGGGGAACACCGGGGAGCTGTTTTTT | CASSYFGQGNTGELFF
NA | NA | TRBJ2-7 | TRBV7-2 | TGTGCCAGCAGCTTATTAAGCGACGAGCAGTACTTC | CASSLLSDEQYF
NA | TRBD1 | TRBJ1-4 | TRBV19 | TGTGCCAGCAATGGGAGGCAGGGGGCGATTGAAAAACTGTTTTTT | CASNGRQGAIEKLFF
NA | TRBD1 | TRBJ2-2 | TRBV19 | TGTGCCAGTAGTCTTAAGACAGGGCCCACCGGGGAGCTGTTTTTT | CASSLKTGPTGELFF
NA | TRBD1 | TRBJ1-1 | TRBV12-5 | TGTGCTAGTGTTCTGACCCGGGACAGCAATGAAGCTTTCTTT | CASVLTRDSNEAFF
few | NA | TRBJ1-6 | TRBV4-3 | TGCGCCAGCAGCCTAGAGAAGGACAGTGGCTATTCACCCCTCCACTTT | CASSLEKDSGYSPLHF
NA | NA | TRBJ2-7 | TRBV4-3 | TGCGCCAGCAGCCCATGGAGCGGTGCCTACGAGCAGTACTTC | CASSPWSGAYEQYF
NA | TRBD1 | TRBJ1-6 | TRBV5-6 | TGTGCCAGTAGCTTCCGGGACAGGGGATCGGATTCACCCCTCCACTTT | CASSFRDRGSDSPLHF
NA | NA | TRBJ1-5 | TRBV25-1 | TGTGCCAGCAGCTATAGTGGTTGGCCCCAGCATTTT | CASSYSGWPQHF
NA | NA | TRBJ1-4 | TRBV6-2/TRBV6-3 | TGTGCCAGCAGTTCTGACACAACTAATGAAAAACTGTTTTTT | CASSSDTTNEKLFF
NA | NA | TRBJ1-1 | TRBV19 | TGTGCCAGTAGTATGGTGGAGGGCACTGAAGCTTTCTTT | CASSMVEGTEAFF
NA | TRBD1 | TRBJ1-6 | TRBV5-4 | TGTGCCAGCAGCCGGGACAGGGGAGCGGCACCCCTCCACTTT | CASSRDRGAAPLHF
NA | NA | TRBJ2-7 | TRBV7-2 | TGTGCCAGCAGAGAAGGGGTCGAGCAGTACTTC | CASREGVEQYF
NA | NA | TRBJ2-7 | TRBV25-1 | TGTGCCAGCAGCGAGGACAGATTGAGCTCCTACGAGCAGTACTTC | CASSEDRLSSYEQYF
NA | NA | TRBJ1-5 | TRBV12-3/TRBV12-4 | TGTGCCAGCAGTTTCGGTCCAGGGCGATGGCAGCATTTT | CASSFGPGRWQHF
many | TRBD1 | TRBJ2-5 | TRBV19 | TGTGCCAGTTCTACAGGGGGCGCAGAGACCCAGTACTTC | CASSTGGAETQYF
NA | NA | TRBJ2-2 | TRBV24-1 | TGTGCCACCAGTGATCTTTCCACCGGGGAGCTGTTTTTT | CATSDLSTGELFF
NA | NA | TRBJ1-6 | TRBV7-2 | TGTGCCAGCAGTTCCACCTTTAGTTCACCCCTCCACTTT | CASSSTFSSPLHF
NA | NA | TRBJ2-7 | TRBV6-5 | TGTGCCAGCAGTTACAGGGACACCTACGAGCAGTACTTC | CASSYRDTYEQYF
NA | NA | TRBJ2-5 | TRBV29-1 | TGCAGCGTTGGGACAGGGCGGGGGCAAGAGACCCAGTACTTC | CSVGTGRGQETQYF
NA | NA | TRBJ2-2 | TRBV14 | TGTGCCAGCAGCCGGGTTAGCAACACCGGGGAGCTGTTTTTT | CASSRVSNTGELFF
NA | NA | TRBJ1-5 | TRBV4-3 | TGCGCCAGCAGCCAAGGTGGCTCTCAGCCCCAGCATTTT | CASSQGGSQPQHF
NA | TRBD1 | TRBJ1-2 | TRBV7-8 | TGTGCCAGCAGCCTCGGGACAGCCAACTATGGCTACACCTTC | CASSLGTANYGYTF
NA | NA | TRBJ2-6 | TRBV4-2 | TGTGCCAGCAGCGACGCCGGGACAAACTCTGGGGCCAACGTCCTGACTTTC | CASSDAGTNSGANVLTF
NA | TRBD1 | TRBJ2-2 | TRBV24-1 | TGTGCCACCAGTGATTCCGGCCGGGGACAGAGCACCGGGGAGCTGTTTTTT | CATSDSGRGQSTGELFF
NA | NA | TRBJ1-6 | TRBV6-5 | TGTGCCAGCAGTTACCGACAGCAAGTAAATTCACCCCTCCACTTT | CASSYRQQVNSPLHF
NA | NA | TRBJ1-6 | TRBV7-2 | TGTGCCAGCAGCTTAAGGAGGGATTCACCCCTCCACTTT | CASSLRRDSPLHF
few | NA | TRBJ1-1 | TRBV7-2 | TGTGCCAGCAGCTTACTGGGGGCGAACACTGAAGCTTTCTTT | CASSLLGANTEAFF
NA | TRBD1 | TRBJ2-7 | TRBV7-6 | TGTGCCAGCAGCAGCCGGGACAGAGAATCCTACGAGCAGTACTTC | CASSSRDRESYEQYF
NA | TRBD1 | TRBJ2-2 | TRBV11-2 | TGTGCCAGCAGCGGGGACAGGGGCACCGGGGAGCTGTTTTTT | CASSGDRGTGELFF
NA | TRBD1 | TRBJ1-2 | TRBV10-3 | TGTGCCATCAGTATCCCGGGACAGGCCCATGGCTACACCTTC | CAISIPGQAHGYTF
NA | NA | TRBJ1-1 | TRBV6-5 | TGTGCCAGCAGTTACTCGAATCTGGGGCACACTGAAGCTTTCTTT | CASSYSNLGHTEAFF
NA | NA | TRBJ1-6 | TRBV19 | TGTGCCAGTAGTATAGCACAGGACAAACGATCACCCCTCCACTTT | CASSIAQDKRSPLHF
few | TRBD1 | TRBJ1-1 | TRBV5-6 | TGTGCCAGCAGCGCAGACAGGGTTGAAGCTTTCTTT | CASSADRVEAFF
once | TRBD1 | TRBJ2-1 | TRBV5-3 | TGTGCCAGAAGCCCCGGGACAGGTGAGGGTCATGAGCAGTTCTTC | CARSPGTGEGHEQFF
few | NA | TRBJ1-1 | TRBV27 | TGTGCCAGCAGTTCCCGGGCGGGGGGGAACACTGAAGCTTTCTTT | CASSSRAGGNTEAFF
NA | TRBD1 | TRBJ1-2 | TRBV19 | TGTGCCAGTAGTCAAGCACAGGGGGCATATGGCTACACCTTC | CASSQAQGAYGYTF
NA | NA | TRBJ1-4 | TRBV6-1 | TGTGCCAGCAGTGAAGAATTCGGGGGTTTTATGGAAAAACTGTTTTTT | CASSEEFGGFMEKLFF
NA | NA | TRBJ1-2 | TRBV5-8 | TGTGCCAGCCAAAGGGCAGGACAAGTCGGATACACCTTC | CASQRAGQVGYTF
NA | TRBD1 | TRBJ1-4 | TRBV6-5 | TGTGCCAGCAGGACCGACAGGGGCCGCGAAAAACTGTTTTTT | CASRTDRGREKLFF
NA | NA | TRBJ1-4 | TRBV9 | TGTGCCAGCAGCGTAGGGGCACAAAGCACTGAAAGACTGTTTTTT | CASSVGAQSTERLFF
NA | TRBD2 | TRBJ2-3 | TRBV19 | TGTGCCAGTAGTATAGGGGGCGGGGGGGCCACAGATACGCAGTATTTT | CASSIGGGGATDTQYF
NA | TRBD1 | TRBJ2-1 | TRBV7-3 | TGTGCCAGCAGCATCAACAGGGGCTCCTACAATGAGCAGTTCTTC | CASSINRGSYNEQFF
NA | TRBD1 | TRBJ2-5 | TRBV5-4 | TGTGCCAGCAGCAGCGCGCCGGGACAGGGGGGTTCGATGACGGAGACCCAGTACTTC | CASSSAPGQGGSMTETQYF
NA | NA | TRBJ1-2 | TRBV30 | TGTGCCTGGACCCAACCGGACTACCGGGGAGGCTACACCTTC | CAWTQPDYRGGYTF
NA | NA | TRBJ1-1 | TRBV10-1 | TGCGCCAGCAGTGGGTCCGGGACACAAGCTTTCTTT | CASSGSGTQAFF
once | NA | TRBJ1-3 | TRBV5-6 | TGTGCCAGCAGCCCGGGGGGCCGCTCTGGAAACACCATATATTTT | CASSPGGRSGNTIYF
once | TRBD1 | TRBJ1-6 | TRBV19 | TGTGCCAGTAGTTGGCTACCGGGACAGGGTATGATACCCCTCCACTTT | CASSWLPGQGMIPLHF
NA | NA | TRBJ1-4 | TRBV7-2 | TGTGCCAGCAGCTTAGGTACAGGGATTTCTAATGAAAAACTGTTTTTT | CASSLGTGISNEKLFF
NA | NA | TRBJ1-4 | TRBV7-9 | TGTGCCAGCAGCTTAGAGGCTTTGGGAGGGAGTGAAAAACTGTTTTTT | CASSLEALGGSEKLFF
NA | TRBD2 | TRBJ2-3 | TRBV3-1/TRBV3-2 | TGTGCCAGCAGCCTAGCGGGGGGGCCAGATACGCAGTATTTT | CASSLAGGPDTQYF
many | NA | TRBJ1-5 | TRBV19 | TGTGCCAGTAGCATGTATAGGGGTGTCGGCAATCAGCCCCAGCATTTT | CASSMYRGVGNQPQHF
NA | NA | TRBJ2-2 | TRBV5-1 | TGCGCCAGCAGCTTGGGGCGGGTTGAAACCGGGGAGCTGTTTTTT | CASSLGRVETGELFF
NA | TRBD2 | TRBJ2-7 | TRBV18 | TGTGCCAGCTCACCAGGCAGCGGGGGATCCTACGAGCAGTACTTC | CASSPGSGGSYEQYF
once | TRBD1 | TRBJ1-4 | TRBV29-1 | TGCAGCGTACGGACAGGAGAAGATGAAAAACTGTTTTTT | CSVRTGEDEKLFF